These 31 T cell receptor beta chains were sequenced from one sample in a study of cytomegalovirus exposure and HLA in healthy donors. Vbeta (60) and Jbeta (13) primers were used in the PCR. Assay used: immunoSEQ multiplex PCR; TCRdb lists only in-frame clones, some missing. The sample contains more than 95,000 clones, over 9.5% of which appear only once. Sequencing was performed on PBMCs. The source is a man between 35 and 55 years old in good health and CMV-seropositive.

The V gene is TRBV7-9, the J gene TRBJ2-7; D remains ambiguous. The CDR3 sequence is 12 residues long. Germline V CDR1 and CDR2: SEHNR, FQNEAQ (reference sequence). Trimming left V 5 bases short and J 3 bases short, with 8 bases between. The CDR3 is CASSPSVYEQYF. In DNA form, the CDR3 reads TGTGCCAGCAGCCCCTCGGTCTACGAGCAGTACTTC.

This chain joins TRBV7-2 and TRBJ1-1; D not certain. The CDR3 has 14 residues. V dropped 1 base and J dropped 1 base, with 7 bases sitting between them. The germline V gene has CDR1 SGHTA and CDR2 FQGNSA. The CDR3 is CASSLVSQNTEAFF. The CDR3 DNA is TGTGCCAGCAGCTTAGTTTCCCAGAACACTGAAGCTTTCTTT.

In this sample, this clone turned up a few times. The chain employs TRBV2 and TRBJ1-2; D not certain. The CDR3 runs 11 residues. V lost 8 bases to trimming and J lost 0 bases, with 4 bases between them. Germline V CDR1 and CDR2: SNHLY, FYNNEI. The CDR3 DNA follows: TGTGCCAGCTCCGCTAACTATGGCTACACCTTC. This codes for CASSANYGYTF.

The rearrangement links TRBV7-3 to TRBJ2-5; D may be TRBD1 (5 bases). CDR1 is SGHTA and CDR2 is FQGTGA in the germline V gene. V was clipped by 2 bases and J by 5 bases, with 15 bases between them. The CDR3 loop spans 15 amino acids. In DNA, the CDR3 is TGTGCCAGCAGCTTACAGGGTACTGGCGCTGAGACCCAGTACTTC. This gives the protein CASSLQGTGAETQYF.

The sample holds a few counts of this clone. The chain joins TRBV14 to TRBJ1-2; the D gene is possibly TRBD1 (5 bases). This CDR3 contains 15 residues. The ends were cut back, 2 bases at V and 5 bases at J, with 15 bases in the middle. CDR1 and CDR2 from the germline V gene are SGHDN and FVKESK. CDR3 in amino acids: CASSQYPGGGYGYTF. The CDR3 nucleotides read TGTGCCAGCAGCCAATACCCAGGTGGGGGGTATGGCTACACCTTC.

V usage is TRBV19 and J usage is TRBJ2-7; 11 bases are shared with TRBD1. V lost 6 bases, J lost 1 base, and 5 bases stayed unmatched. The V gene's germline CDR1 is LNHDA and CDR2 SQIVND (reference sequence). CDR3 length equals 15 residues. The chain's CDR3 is CASRLGQGGSYEQYF. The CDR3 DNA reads TGTGCCAGTAGACTGGGACAGGGGGGATCCTACGAGCAGTACTTC.

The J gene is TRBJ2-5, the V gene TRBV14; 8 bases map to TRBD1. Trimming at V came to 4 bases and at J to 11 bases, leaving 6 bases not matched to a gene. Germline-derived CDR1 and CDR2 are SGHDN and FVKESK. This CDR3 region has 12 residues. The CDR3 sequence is CASSRTGTEQYF. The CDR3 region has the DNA TGTGCCAGCAGCCGGACAGGGACTGAGCAGTACTTC.

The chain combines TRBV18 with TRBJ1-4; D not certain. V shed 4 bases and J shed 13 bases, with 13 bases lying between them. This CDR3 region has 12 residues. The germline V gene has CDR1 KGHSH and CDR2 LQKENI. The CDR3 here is CASSRDTDALFF. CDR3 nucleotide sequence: TGTGCCAGCTCACGTGACACCGACGCACTGTTTTTT.

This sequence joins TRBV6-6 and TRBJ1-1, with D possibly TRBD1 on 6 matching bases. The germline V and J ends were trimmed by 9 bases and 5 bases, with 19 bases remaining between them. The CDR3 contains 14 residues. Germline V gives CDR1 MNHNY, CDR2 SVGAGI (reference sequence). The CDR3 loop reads CASQRETGGTEAFF. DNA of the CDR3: TGTGCCAGTCAAAGGGAGACAGGCGGTACTGAAGCTTTCTTT.

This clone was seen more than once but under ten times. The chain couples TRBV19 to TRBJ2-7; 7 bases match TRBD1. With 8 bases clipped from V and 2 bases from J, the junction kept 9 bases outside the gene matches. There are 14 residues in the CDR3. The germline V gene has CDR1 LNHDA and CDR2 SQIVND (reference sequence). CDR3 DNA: TGTGCCAGTCGATACCGGGACAGCACCTACGAGCAGTACTTC. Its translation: CASRYRDSTYEQYF.

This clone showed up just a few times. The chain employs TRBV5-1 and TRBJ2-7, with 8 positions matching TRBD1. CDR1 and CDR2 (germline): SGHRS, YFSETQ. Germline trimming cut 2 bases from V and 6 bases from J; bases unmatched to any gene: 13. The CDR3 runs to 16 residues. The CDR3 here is CASSFRTGTNPTEQYF. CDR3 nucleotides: TGCGCCAGCAGCTTCCGGACAGGGACGAACCCTACCGAGCAGTACTTC.

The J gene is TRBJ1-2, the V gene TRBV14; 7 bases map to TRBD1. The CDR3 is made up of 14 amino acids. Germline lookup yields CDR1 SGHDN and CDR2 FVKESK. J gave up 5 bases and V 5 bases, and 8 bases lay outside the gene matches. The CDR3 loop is CASSYRQGPYGYTF. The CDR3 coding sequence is TGTGCCAGCAGCTACCGACAGGGCCCATATGGCTACACCTTC. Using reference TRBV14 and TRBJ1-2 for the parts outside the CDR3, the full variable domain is EAGVTQFPSHSVIEKGQTVTLRCDPISGHDNLYWYRRVMGKEIKFLLHFVKESKQDESGMPNNRFLAERTGGTYSTLKVQPAELEDSGVYFCASSYRQGPYGYTFGSGTRLTVV.

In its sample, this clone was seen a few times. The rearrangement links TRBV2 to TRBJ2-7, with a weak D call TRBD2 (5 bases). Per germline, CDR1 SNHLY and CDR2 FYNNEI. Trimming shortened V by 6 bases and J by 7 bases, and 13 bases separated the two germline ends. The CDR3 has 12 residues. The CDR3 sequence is CASRDFRYEQYF. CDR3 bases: TGTGCCAGCAGGGACTTCCGGTATGAGCAGTACTTC.

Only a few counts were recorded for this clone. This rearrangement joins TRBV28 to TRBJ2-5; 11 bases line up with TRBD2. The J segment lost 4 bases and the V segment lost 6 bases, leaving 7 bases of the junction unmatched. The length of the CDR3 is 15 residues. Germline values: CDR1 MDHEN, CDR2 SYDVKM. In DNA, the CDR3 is TGTGCCAGCAGCCCCCCGGGACTAGCGGCAGAGACCCAGTACTTC. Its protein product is CASSPPGLAAETQYF. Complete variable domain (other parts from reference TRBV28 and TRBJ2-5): DVKVTQSSRYLVKRTGEKVFLECVQDMDHENMFWYRQDPGLGLRLIYFSYDVKMKEKGDIPEGYSVSREKKERFSLILESASTNQTSMYLCASSPPGLAAETQYFGPGTRLLVL.

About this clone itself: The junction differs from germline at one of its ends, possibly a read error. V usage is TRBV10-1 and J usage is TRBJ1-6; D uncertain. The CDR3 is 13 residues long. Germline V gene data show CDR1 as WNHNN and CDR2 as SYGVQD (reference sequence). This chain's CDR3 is CVSSEAGNSPLHF. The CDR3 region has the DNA TGCGTCAGCAGTGAGGCCGGGAATTCACCCCTCCACTTT.

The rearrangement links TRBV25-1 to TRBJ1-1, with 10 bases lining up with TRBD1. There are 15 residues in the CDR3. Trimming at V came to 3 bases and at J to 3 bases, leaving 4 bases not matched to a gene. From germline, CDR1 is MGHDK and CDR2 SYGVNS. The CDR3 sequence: CASSDGGQGHTEAFF. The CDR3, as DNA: TGTGCCAGCAGTGATGGGGGACAGGGGCACACTGAAGCTTTCTTT.

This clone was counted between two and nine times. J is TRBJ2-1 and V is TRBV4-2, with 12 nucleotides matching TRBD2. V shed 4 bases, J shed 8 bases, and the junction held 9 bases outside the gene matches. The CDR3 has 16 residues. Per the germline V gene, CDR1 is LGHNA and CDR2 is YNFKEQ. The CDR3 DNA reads TGTGCCAGCAGCCCCTACACTAGCGGGAGGTCATATGAGCAGTTCTTC. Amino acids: CASSPYTSGRSYEQFF.

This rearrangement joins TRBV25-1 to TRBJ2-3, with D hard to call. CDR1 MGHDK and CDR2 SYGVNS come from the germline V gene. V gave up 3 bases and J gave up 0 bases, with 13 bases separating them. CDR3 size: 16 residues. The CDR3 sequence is CASSEWMEQSTDTQYF. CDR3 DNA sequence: TGTGCCAGCAGTGAGTGGATGGAACAGAGCACAGATACGCAGTATTTT.

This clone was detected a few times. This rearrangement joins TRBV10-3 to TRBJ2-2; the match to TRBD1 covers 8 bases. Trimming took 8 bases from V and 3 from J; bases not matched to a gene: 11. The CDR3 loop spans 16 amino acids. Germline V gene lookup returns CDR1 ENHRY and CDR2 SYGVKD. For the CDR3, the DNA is TGTGCCATCGGTCCTCACAGGGGGGATGACACCGGGGAGCTGTTTTTT. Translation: CAIGPHRGDDTGELFF.

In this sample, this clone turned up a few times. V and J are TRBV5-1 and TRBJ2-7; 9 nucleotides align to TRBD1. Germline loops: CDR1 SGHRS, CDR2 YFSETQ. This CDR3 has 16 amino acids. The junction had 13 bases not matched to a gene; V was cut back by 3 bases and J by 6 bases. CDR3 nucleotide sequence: TGCGCCAGCAGCTCTTCCCAGGGACAGGGTTTTGGCGAGCAGTACTTC. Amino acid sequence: CASSSSQGQGFGEQYF.

The CDR3 DNA sequence: TGTGCCAGCAGCAGTAGGACGGGGGGCTCGAATGAGCAGTTCTTC. Its translation is CASSSRTGGSNEQFF. The chain combines TRBV2 with TRBJ2-1; D may be TRBD2 (7 bases). Deletions cut 6 bases from V and 7 bases from J, with 19 bases between. The CDR3 loop spans 15 amino acids. Germline V gives CDR1 SNHLY, CDR2 FYNNEI.

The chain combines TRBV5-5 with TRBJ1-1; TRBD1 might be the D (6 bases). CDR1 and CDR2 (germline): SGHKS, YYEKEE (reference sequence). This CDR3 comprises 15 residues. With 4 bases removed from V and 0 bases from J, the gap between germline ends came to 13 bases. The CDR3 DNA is TGTGCCAGCAGCCAATCAACAGGGATGAACACTGAAGCTTTCTTT. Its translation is CASSQSTGMNTEAFF.

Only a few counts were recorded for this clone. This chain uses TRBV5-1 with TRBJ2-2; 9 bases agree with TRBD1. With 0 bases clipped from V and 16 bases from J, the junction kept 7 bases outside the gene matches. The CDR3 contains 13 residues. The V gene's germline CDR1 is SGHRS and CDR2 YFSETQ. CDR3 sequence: CASSLGPGTGTFF. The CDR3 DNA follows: TGCGCCAGCAGCTTGGGCCCCGGGACAGGGACGTTTTTT.

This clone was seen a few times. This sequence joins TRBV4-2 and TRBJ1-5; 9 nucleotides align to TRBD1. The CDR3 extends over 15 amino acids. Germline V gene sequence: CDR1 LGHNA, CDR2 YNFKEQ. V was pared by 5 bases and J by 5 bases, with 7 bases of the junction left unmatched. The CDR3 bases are TGTGCCAGCAGCTCCTCGGGACAGGGACATCAGCCCCAGCATTTT. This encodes CASSSSGQGHQPQHF.

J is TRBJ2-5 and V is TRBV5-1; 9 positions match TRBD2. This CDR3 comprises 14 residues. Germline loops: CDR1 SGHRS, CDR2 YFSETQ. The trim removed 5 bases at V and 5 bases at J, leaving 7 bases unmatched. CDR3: CASRLSGSLETQYF. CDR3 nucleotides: TGCGCCAGCAGACTTAGCGGGAGTTTGGAGACCCAGTACTTC. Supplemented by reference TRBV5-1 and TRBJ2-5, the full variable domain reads KAGVTQTPRYLIKTRGQQVTLSCSPISGHRSVSWYQQTPGQGLQFLFEYFSETQRNKGNFPGRFSGRQFSNSRSEMNVSTLELGDSALYLCASRLSGSLETQYFGPGTRLLVL.

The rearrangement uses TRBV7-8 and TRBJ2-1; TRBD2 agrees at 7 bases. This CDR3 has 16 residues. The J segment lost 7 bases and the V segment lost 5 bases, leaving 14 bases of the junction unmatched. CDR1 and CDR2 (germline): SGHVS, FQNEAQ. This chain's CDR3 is CASSQGVRLADNEQFF. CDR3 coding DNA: TGTGCCAGCAGCCAAGGGGTTCGGCTAGCGGATAATGAGCAGTTCTTC.

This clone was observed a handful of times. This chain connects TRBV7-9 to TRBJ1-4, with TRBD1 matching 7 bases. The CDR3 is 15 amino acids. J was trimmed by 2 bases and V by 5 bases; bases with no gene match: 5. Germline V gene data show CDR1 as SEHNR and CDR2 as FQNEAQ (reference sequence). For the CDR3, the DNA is TGTGCCAGCAGCCGCCAGGGGGGTACTAATGAAAAACTGTTTTTT. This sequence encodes CASSRQGGTNEKLFF. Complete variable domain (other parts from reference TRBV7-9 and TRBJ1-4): DTGVSQNPRHKITKRGQNVTFRCDPISEHNRLYWYRQTLGQGPEFLTYFQNEAQLEKSRLLSDRFSAERPKGSFSTLEIQRTEQGDSAMYLCASSRQGGTNEKLFFGSGTQLSVL.

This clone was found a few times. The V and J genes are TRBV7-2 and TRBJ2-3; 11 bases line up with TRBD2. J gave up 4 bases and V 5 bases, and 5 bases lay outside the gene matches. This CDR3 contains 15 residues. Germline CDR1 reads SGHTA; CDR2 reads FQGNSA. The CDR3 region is CASSPLAGVADTQYF. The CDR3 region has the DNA TGTGCCAGCAGCCCACTAGCGGGAGTGGCAGATACGCAGTATTTT.

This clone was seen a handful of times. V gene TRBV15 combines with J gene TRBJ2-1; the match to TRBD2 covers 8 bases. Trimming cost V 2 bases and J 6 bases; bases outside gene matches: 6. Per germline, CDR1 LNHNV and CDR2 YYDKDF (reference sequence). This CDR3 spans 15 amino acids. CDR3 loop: CATSRTPGTSNEQFF. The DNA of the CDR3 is TGTGCCACCAGCAGAACCCCCGGGACTAGCAATGAGCAGTTCTTC.

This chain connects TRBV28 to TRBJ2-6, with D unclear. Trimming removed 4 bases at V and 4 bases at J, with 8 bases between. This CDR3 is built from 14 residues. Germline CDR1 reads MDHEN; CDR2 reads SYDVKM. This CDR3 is CASSSRLGANVLTF. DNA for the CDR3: TGTGCCAGCAGTTCCCGTTTAGGGGCCAACGTCCTGACTTTC.

The CDR3 loop is CASGNRVGNEQFF. For the CDR3, the DNA is TGTGCCAGCGGCAACAGAGTGGGCAATGAGCAGTTCTTC. The chain uses TRBV25-1 and TRBJ2-1; no clear D. Trimming took 8 bases from V and 6 from J, leaving 14 bases between them. CDR3 length equals 13 residues. Germline V CDR1 and CDR2: MGHDK, SYGVNS.